This TCR beta chain is from a study of shared clonotypes between healthy human individuals. Using immunoSEQ multiplex PCR, the repertoire was profiled, and TCRdb retains in-frame clones only, with some absent. The sample carries about 960,000 clones, about three quarters recorded once. Between the trimmed V and J ends, which lost 3 bases and 4 bases, there was a span of 0 bases. CDR1 and CDR2 from the germline V gene are LNHNV and YYDKDF (reference sequence). There are 11 residues in the CDR3. The TCR originated in a young man in good health. This chain connects TRBV15 to TRBJ2-2, with D hard to call. Sequenced input: memory CD4+ T cells sorted from blood. Subset meaning: CD45RA-negative fraction. The CDR3 nucleotides are TGTGCCACCAGCAGCACCGGGGAGCTGTTTTTT. This sequence encodes CATSSTGELFF. Looking up the rest from reference TRBV15 and TRBJ2-2 gives the full variable domain: DAMVIQNPRYQVTQFGKPVTLSCSQTLNHNVMYWYQQKSSQAPKLLFHYYDKDFNNEADTPDNFQSRRPNTSFCFLDIRSPGLGDTAMYLCATSSTGELFFGEGSRLTVL.